Below are 16 T cell receptor beta chains sequenced from a single sample in a study of blood T cell repertoires in COVID-19. Profiled with immunoSEQ multiplex PCR; TCRdb holds only in-frame clones, not every one. The table lists around 59,000 clones, around 81% of them singletons, with around 30% in the top ten. Material for sequencing was peripheral blood. The receptor set was obtained from a woman older than 75 with active or convalescent COVID-19.

V gene TRBV3-1 (or the pseudogene TRBV3-2) combines with J gene TRBJ2-7; D unresolved. Germline V gives CDR1 LGHDT, CDR2 YNNKEL (reference sequence). Trimming left V 0 bases short and J 6 bases short, with 6 bases between. The CDR3 extends over 12 amino acids. The CDR3 loop is CASSQDRLEQYF. CDR3 DNA: TGTGCCAGCAGCCAAGATCGACTCGAGCAGTACTTC.

This sequence joins TRBV19 and TRBJ1-5, with TRBD1 matching over 8 bases. Per germline, CDR1 LNHDA and CDR2 SQIVND (reference sequence). The length of the CDR3 is 16 residues. Losses at the gene ends were 7 bases for V and 4 bases for J; bases not matched to a gene: 12. This chain's CDR3 is CASTWQGAFGNQPQHF. CDR3 nucleotide sequence: TGTGCCAGTACCTGGCAGGGGGCGTTCGGAAATCAGCCCCAGCATTTT.

The chain employs TRBV7-2 and TRBJ2-7; 8 bases line up with TRBD2. Trimming at V came to 2 bases and at J to 3 bases, leaving 9 bases not matched to a gene. The CDR3 totals 16 residues. Per the germline V gene, CDR1 is SGHTA and CDR2 is FQGNSA. CDR3 sequence: CASSLSVSGGSYEQYF. The CDR3 nucleotides are TGTGCCAGCAGCTTAAGCGTCAGCGGGGGAAGCTACGAGCAGTACTTC.

The V and J genes are TRBV19 and TRBJ2-7; 9 bases are a match to TRBD1. CDR1 and CDR2 (germline): LNHDA, SQIVND (reference sequence). The J segment lost 0 bases and the V segment lost 5 bases, leaving 5 bases of the junction unmatched. This CDR3 region has 15 residues. The CDR3: CASSEGTGSSYEQYF. The CDR3, as DNA: TGTGCCAGTAGTGAGGGGACAGGGAGCTCCTACGAGCAGTACTTC.

V gene TRBV7-2 combines with J gene TRBJ1-5; 8 bases fit TRBD1. The J segment lost 6 bases and the V segment lost 5 bases, leaving 6 bases of the junction unmatched. CDR3 length: 14 amino acids. Germline-derived CDR1 and CDR2 are SGHTA and FQGNSA. The CDR3 region has the DNA TGTGCCAGCAGCCAGTCAGGGGGCAGTCAGCCCCAGCATTTT. Amino acids: CASSQSGGSQPQHF.

J is TRBJ2-3 and V is TRBV11-2, with 13 bases that match TRBD2. V lost 5 bases to trimming and J lost 6 bases; unmatched junction nucleotides: 8. The length of the CDR3 is 16 residues. From germline, CDR1 is SGHAT and CDR2 FQNNGV. DNA for the CDR3: TGTGCCAGCAGCCCCCGGACTAGCGGGGGAGGGGATACGCAGTATTTT. Protein sequence: CASSPRTSGGGDTQYF.

The chain employs TRBV4-1 and TRBJ1-1, with 10 bases identical to TRBD1. This CDR3 contains 14 residues. The germline V gene encodes CDR1 MGHRA and CDR2 YSYEKL. After removal of 3 bases from V and 7 bases from J, the junction contained 5 bases not matched to a gene. CDR3 in amino acids: CASSQFGTGVEAFF. CDR3 coding DNA: TGCGCCAGCAGCCAGTTTGGGACAGGGGTTGAAGCTTTCTTT.

About this clone itself: In the same sample, other DNA sequences code for this CDR3. This chain links TRBV11-2 with TRBJ2-5, with a tentative D call TRBD2 (6 bases). V lost 3 bases to trimming and J lost 5 bases, with 10 bases between them. The germline CDR1 and CDR2 sequences are SGHAT and FQNNGV. This CDR3 is 13 amino acids long. DNA of the CDR3: TGTGCCAGCAGCTTGGGACTCGGGGAGACCCAGTACTTC. The encoded protein is CASSLGLGETQYF.

V and J are TRBV19 and TRBJ2-2, with D perhaps TRBD2 (6 bases). The CDR3 runs 15 residues. CDR1 and CDR2 (germline): LNHDA, SQIVND (reference sequence). V was trimmed by 2 bases and J by 6 bases, leaving 13 bases between them. In nucleotides, the CDR3 is TGTGCCAGTAGTATAAGAACTAGCTTCCCCGGGGAGCTGTTTTTT. This sequence encodes CASSIRTSFPGELFF.

The chain is built from TRBV4-3 and TRBJ2-2; the match to TRBD2 covers 8 bases. Germline assignment: CDR1 LGHNA and CDR2 YSLEER. The CDR3 has 18 amino acids. The V segment lost 0 bases and the J segment 7 bases; nucleotides outside the gene matches: 13. This CDR3 is CASSQDRIGGAPGGELFF. CDR3 DNA sequence: TGCGCCAGCAGCCAAGATCGGATCGGGGGGGCCCCGGGCGGGGAGCTGTTTTTT.

The chain has TRBV14 and TRBJ1-6; D gene ambiguous. CDR1 and CDR2 from the germline V gene are SGHDN and FVKESK. The CDR3 contains 14 residues. V was cut by 2 bases and J by 5 bases, with 7 bases left in between. The CDR3 region has the DNA TGTGCCAGCAGCCAAACAGCCAATAATTCACCCCTCCACTTT. Translating it yields CASSQTANNSPLHF.

This chain connects TRBV9 to TRBJ2-1; weak D call: TRBD1 (5 bases). CDR1 SGDLS and CDR2 YYNGEE come from the germline V gene. The length of the CDR3 is 14 residues. Trimming took 6 bases from V and 4 from J, leaving 14 bases between them. In DNA form, the CDR3 reads TGTGCCAGCAATCCTCAGGGAAATTACAATGAGCAGTTCTTC. This encodes CASNPQGNYNEQFF.

This clone was counted between two and nine times. The chain combines TRBV19 with TRBJ1-1; perhaps TRBD1 as D (5 bases). V was clipped by 4 bases and J by 0 bases, with 9 bases between them. Germline V gene data show CDR1 as LNHDA and CDR2 as SQIVND (reference sequence). The length of the CDR3 is 14 residues. The CDR3 DNA sequence: TGTGCCAGTAGTAAACAGGTTCTGAACACTGAAGCTTTCTTT. Translating gives CASSKQVLNTEAFF. Variable domain in full (rest from reference TRBV19 and TRBJ1-1): DGGITQSPKYLFRKEGQNVTLSCEQNLNHDAMYWYRQDPGQGLRLIYYSQIVNDFQKGDIAEGYSVSREKKESFPLTVTSAQKNPTAFYLCASSKQVLNTEAFFGQGTRLTVV.

The gene calls are TRBV29-1 and TRBJ1-5, with TRBD1 matching 9 bases. V dropped 4 bases and J dropped 4; count of bases not matched to a gene: 5. Germline CDR1 SQVTM, CDR2 ANQGSEA. The CDR3 has 14 amino acids. As DNA, the CDR3 is TGCAGCGTTGTGACAGGGGGAGGAAATCAGCCCCAGCATTTT. Its translation: CSVVTGGGNQPQHF.

The genes are TRBV6-5 and TRBJ1-5; D not resolved. V dropped 6 bases and J dropped 2 bases, with 11 bases sitting between them. Germline CDR1 reads MNHEY; CDR2 reads SVGAGI. The CDR3 length is 14 residues. CDR3 nucleotides: TGTGCCAGCAGACCTGGAGGCGGCAATCAGCCCCAGCATTTT. Protein: CASRPGGGNQPQHF.

V gene TRBV18 combines with J gene TRBJ1-6; 7 bases align to TRBD1. CDR1 is KGHSH and CDR2 is LQKENI in the germline V gene. This CDR3 comprises 17 residues. V trimming: 0 bases; J trimming: 5 bases; junction bases outside the gene matches: 7. This CDR3 reads CASSPPATGYNNSPLHF. DNA of the CDR3: TGTGCCAGCTCACCACCGGCGACAGGGTACAATAATTCACCCCTCCACTTT.